This T cell receptor (beta chain) was sequenced for a study of blood T cell repertoires in COVID-19. Some clones are missing from TCRdb's copy, which holds only in-frame ones; the method was immunoSEQ multiplex PCR. The profile covers about 220,000 clones, with roughly 85% appearing a single time and around 3.3% taken by the ten largest. Sequenced: peripheral blood. This TCR derives from a woman of 80 years or more with acute or convalescent COVID-19.

The CDR3 DNA is TGTGCCACCTCCGTAGCGGGGGGGCTCGAGACCCAGTACTTC. The encoded protein is CATSVAGGLETQYF. V is TRBV7-9 and J is TRBJ2-5, with 11 bases that match TRBD2. The CDR3 length is 14 residues. CDR1 is SEHNR and CDR2 is FQNEAQ in the germline V gene (reference sequence). Trimming at V came to 10 bases and at J to 5 bases, leaving 9 bases not matched to a gene.